Sequencing of this T cell receptor beta chain was carried out in a study of blood T cells in healthy people across ages. With regard to this clonotype: Its specificity is not known.

Germline V gives CDR1 SGHTA, CDR2 FQGNSA. CDR3 length: 14 amino acids. V was pared by 5 bases and J by 0 bases, with 11 bases between. Whole-study findings and limits: Aged donors had fewer naive CD4+ cells and lower diversity than long-lived donors.

A sample-barcoded 5' primer and a J-beta primer mix were used in a second PCR of about 7 to 11 cycles. TCRdb redid the calling of the 5' RACE reads with MiXCR, one entry per CDR3 protein. The sample consists of fewer than 1 million distinct CDR3 sequences, more than 40% of them appearing once. The chain carries TRBV7-2 and TRBJ2-7; possible D gene TRBD1, 6 bases. The receptor was derived from a man aged 55 to 69 in good health. The specimen was blood. The CDR3 region is CASSTGPSSYEQYF. Written as DNA, the CDR3 is TGTGCCAGCAGCACAGGGCCGAGCTCCTACGAGCAGTACTTC.